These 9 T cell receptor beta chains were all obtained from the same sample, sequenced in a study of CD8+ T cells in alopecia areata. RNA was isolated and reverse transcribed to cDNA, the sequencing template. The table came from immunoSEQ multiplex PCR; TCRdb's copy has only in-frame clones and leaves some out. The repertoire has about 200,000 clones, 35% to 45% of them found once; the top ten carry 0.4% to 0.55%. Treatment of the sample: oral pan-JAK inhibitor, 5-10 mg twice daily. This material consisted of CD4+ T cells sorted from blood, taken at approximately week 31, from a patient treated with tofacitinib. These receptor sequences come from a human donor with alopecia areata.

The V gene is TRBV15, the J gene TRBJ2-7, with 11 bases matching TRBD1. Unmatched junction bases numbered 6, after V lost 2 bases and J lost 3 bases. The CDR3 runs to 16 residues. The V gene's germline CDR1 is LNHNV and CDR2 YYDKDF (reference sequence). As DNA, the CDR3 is TGTGCCACCAGCAGACCAGGGACAGGGGGTTTCTACGAGCAGTACTTC. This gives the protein CATSRPGTGGFYEQYF.

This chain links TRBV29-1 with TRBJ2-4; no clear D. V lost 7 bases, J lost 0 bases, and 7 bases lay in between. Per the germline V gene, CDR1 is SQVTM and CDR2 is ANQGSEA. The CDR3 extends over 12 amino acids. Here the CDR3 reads CSARIAKNIQYF. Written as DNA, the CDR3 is TGCAGCGCGAGAATAGCCAAAAACATTCAGTACTTC.

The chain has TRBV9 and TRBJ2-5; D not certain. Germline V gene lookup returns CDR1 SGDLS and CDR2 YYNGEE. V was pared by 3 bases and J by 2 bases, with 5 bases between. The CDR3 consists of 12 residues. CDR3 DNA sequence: TGTGCCAGCAGCGCTAATCAAGAGACCCAGTACTTC. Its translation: CASSANQETQYF.

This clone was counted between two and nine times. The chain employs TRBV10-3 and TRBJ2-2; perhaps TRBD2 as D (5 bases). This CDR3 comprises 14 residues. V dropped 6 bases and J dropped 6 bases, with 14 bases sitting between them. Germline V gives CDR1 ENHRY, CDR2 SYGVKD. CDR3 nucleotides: TGTGCCATCAGGGACTCCGCCAGGTCCGGGGAGCTGTTTTTT. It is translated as CAIRDSARSGELFF.

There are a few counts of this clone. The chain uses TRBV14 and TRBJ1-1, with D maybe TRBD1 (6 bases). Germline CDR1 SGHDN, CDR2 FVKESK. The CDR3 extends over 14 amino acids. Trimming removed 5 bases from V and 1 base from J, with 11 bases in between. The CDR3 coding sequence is TGTGCCAGCAGCAGGGGGGCATGGAACACTGAAGCTTTCTTT. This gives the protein CASSRGAWNTEAFF.

The CDR3 bases are TGTGCCAGCACTGCCTTCTACGAGCAGTACTTC. It specifies CASTAFYEQYF. This rearrangement joins TRBV11-2 to TRBJ2-7, with D unclear. The CDR3 is 11 amino acids. V was trimmed by 7 bases and J by 3 bases, leaving 7 bases between them. The V gene's germline CDR1 is SGHAT and CDR2 FQNNGV.

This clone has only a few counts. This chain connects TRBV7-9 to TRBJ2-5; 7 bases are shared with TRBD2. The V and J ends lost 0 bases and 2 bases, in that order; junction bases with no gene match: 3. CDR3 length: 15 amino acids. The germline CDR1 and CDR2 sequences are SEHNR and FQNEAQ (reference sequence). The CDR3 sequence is CASSLAGLGQETQYF. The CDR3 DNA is TGTGCCAGCAGCTTAGCTGGACTAGGTCAAGAGACCCAGTACTTC.

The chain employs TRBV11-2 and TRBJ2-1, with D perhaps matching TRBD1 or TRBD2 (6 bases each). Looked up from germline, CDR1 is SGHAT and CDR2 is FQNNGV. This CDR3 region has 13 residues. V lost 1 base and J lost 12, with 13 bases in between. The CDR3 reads CASSLAGAFGQFF. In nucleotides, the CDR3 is TGTGCCAGCAGCTTAGCGGGGGCTTTCGGGCAGTTCTTC.

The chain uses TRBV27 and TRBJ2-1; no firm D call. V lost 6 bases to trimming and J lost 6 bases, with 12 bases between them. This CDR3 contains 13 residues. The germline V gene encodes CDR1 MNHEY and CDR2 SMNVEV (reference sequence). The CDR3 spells CASRVNVGNEQFF. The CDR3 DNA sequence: TGTGCCAGCAGAGTGAACGTCGGCAATGAGCAGTTCTTC.